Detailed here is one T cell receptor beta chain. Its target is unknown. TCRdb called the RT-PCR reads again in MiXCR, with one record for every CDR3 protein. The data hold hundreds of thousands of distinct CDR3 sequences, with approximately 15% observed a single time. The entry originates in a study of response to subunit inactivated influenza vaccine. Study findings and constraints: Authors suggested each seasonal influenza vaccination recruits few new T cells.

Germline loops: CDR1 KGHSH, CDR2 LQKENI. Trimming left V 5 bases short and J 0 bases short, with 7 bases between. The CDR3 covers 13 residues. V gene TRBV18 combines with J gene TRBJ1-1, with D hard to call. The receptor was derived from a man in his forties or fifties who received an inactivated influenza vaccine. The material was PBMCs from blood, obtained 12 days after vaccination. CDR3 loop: CASSGEMNTEAFF. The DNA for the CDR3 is TGTGCCAGCTCAGGGGAGATGAACACTGAAGCTTTCTTT.